This passage covers 30 T cell receptor beta chains from one sample sequenced in a study of type 1 regulatory T cells. Study results and caveats: Compared with non-Tr1 cells, Tr1 cells showed a narrower TCR repertoire.

Their antigens remain unidentified. TCRdb re-called the reads with MiXCR, one entry per CDR3 protein. The sample consists of approximately 77,000 distinct CDR3 sequences, roughly 20% of them appearing once. The material sequenced was cultured type 1 regulatory T (Tr1) cells, either the whole culture or a sorted fraction (not recorded which). These TCRs come from a human donor in good health.

There are many counts of this clonotype. The chain couples TRBV6-5 to TRBJ1-6; maybe TRBD1 (5 bases). The CDR3 is 14 amino acids. Trimming removed 6 bases from V and 10 bases from J, with 16 bases in between. Germline V gives CDR1 MNHEY, CDR2 SVGAGI. Here the CDR3 reads CASSPTVVPSPLHF. The CDR3 DNA is TGTGCCAGCAGCCCGACAGTTGTCCCATCACCCCTCCACTTT.

V gene TRBV28 combines with J gene TRBJ2-1; D possibly corresponds to TRBD1 (6 bases). V was clipped by 4 bases and J by 4 bases, with 8 bases between them. Germline V lookup: CDR1 MDHEN, CDR2 SYDVKM. The length of the CDR3 is 13 residues. CDR3 region: CASSSQGYNEQFF. CDR3 nucleotide sequence: TGTGCCAGCAGTTCACAGGGTTACAATGAGCAGTTCTTC.

The genes are TRBV11-2 and TRBJ2-5; D is undetermined. Per the germline V gene, CDR1 is SGHAT and CDR2 is FQNNGV. This CDR3 contains 16 residues. Trimming removed 2 bases at V and 1 base at J, with 14 bases between. For the CDR3, the DNA is TGTGCCAGCAGCTTACGTGGGAATAGCATCCAAGAGACCCAGTACTTC. Translating it yields CASSLRGNSIQETQYF. The full variable domain, its missing parts supplied by reference TRBV11-2 and TRBJ2-5, is EAGVAQSPRYKIIEKRQSVAFWCNPISGHATLYWYQQILGQGPKLLIQFQNNGVVDDSQLPKDRFSAERLKGVDSTLKIQPAKLEDSAVYLCASSLRGNSIQETQYFGPGTRLLVL.

This clonotype was seen a handful of times. The V and J genes are TRBV6-1 and TRBJ1-5; D may be TRBD1 (5 bases). The CDR3 is 15 amino acids. The germline V gene has CDR1 MNHNS and CDR2 SASEGT. V was clipped by 4 bases and J by 7 bases, with 17 bases between them. The CDR3 protein is CASSVTGGEGQPQHF. In DNA form, the CDR3 reads TGTGCCAGCAGTGTTACAGGAGGGGAAGGCCAGCCCCAGCATTTT.

The chain has TRBV11-2 and TRBJ2-3; D might be TRBD2 (6 bases). This CDR3 is 15 amino acids long. V was shortened by 6 bases and J by 3 bases, with 16 bases between the two germline ends. Germline V gene data show CDR1 as SGHAT and CDR2 as FQNNGV. In nucleotides, the CDR3 is TGTGCCAGCAGACCCGGGAGCTTGGGAACAGATACGCAGTATTTT. This codes for CASRPGSLGTDTQYF.

This clonotype was counted a few times. CDR3 coding DNA: TGCAGTGCTAGTTTCGGGGGCCAAGAGACCCAGTACTTC. Amino acids: CSASFGGQETQYF. J is TRBJ2-5 and V is TRBV20-1; possible D gene TRBD2, 6 bases. Trimming removed 3 bases from V and 1 base from J, with 9 bases in between. The V gene's germline CDR1 is DFQATT and CDR2 SNEGSKA (reference sequence). This CDR3 region has 13 residues.

The chain couples TRBV9 to TRBJ2-1, with a possible D match to TRBD1 (6 bases). Germline V lookup: CDR1 SGDLS, CDR2 YYNGEE. Deletions cut 3 bases from V and 9 bases from J, with 22 bases between. The CDR3 has 16 residues. The CDR3: CASSERQASFLIEQFF. The CDR3 DNA reads TGTGCCAGCAGCGAGAGACAGGCTTCTTTCCTAATTGAGCAGTTCTTC.

The V and J genes are TRBV20-1 and TRBJ1-1; the D is unclear. Between the trimmed V and J ends, which lost 5 bases and 5 bases, there was a span of 18 bases. CDR1 DFQATT and CDR2 SNEGSKA come from the germline V gene (reference sequence). The CDR3 runs 14 residues. CDR3 DNA sequence: TGCAGTGCTTGGTTTTGGGGAGGTGATACTGAAGCTTTCTTT. Residues: CSAWFWGGDTEAFF.

The chain carries TRBV10-3 and TRBJ2-3, with 10 bases that match TRBD1. Germline CDR1 and CDR2: ENHRY and SYGVKD. J was trimmed by 7 bases and V by 6 bases; bases with no gene match: 10. The CDR3 consists of 15 residues. CDR3 sequence: CAIRRTGGLENTQYF. The CDR3 DNA follows: TGTGCCATCAGAAGGACAGGGGGTTTGGAAAATACGCAGTATTTT.

V is TRBV5-5 and J is TRBJ2-4; 8 nucleotides line up with TRBD1. With V trimmed by 3 bases and J by 0 bases, 5 bases remained unmatched. The length of the CDR3 is 16 residues. Germline V gene lookup returns CDR1 SGHKS and CDR2 YYEKEE (reference sequence). This chain's CDR3 is CASSSGQEKAKNIQYF. The CDR3 DNA is TGTGCCAGCAGCTCGGGACAGGAGAAAGCCAAAAACATTCAGTACTTC.

This clonotype was detected many times. The chain recombines TRBV5-1 with TRBJ2-3; D is undetermined. The CDR3 runs 12 residues. The germline gives CDR1 SGHRS, CDR2 YFSETQ. V lost 2 bases, J lost 2 bases, and 3 bases lay in between. CDR3 residues: CASSFHTDTQYF. DNA of the CDR3: TGCGCCAGCAGCTTTCACACAGATACGCAGTATTTT. The variable domain in full, completed from reference TRBV5-1 and TRBJ2-3, reads KAGVTQTPRYLIKTRGQQVTLSCSPISGHRSVSWYQQTPGQGLQFLFEYFSETQRNKGNFPGRFSGRQFSNSRSEMNVSTLELGDSALYLCASSFHTDTQYFGPGTRLTVL.

This clonotype was counted between two and nine times. The rearrangement joins TRBV7-2 to TRBJ2-5, with D maybe TRBD2 (6 bases). Germline loops: CDR1 SGHTA, CDR2 FQGNSA. CDR3 length: 15 residues. V lost 2 bases to trimming and J lost 2 bases, with 12 bases between them. In DNA, the CDR3 is TGTGCCAGCAGCTTAACGTCTAGCGCTCAAGAGACCCAGTACTTC. Its protein is CASSLTSSAQETQYF.

Worth noting for this clonotype: Since a much larger clone is just one base distant, this may be a read error. The chain couples TRBV24-1 to TRBJ2-7; the match to TRBD1 covers 7 bases. Germline V lookup: CDR1 KGHDR, CDR2 SFDVKD. After removal of 11 bases from V and 7 bases from J, the junction contained 4 bases not matched to a gene. This CDR3 is 10 amino acids long. The CDR3 protein is CAIPRGEQYF. The DNA for the CDR3 is TGTGCCATCCCCAGGGGGGAGCAGTACTTC.

J is TRBJ1-1 and V is TRBV9, with D possibly TRBD1 on 5 matching bases. V was shortened by 4 bases and J by 3 bases, with 13 bases between the two germline ends. Germline V gives CDR1 SGDLS, CDR2 YYNGEE. This CDR3 has 14 residues. The DNA for the CDR3 is TGTGCCAGCAGCTCTAACGTAGGGGACACTGAAGCTTTCTTT. It encodes CASSSNVGDTEAFF.

The genes are TRBV29-1 and TRBJ2-7; TRBD2 might be the D (6 bases). Germline values: CDR1 SQVTM, CDR2 ANQGSEA. V lost 3 bases to trimming and J lost 7 bases, with 19 bases between them. This CDR3 has 14 amino acids. CDR3 bases: TGCAGCGTTGATGGGGGGTCTCAGTCTGGGGAGCAGTACTTC. This sequence encodes CSVDGGSQSGEQYF.

This clonotype showed up just a few times. The chain joins TRBV20-1 to TRBJ2-4; 7 nucleotides line up with TRBD2. Trimming took 6 bases from V and 8 from J; bases not matched to a gene: 13. CDR1 and CDR2 from the germline V gene are DFQATT and SNEGSKA (reference sequence). CDR3 size: 14 residues. The CDR3 here is CSALTGNSGDIQYF. In nucleotides, the CDR3 is TGCAGTGCCCTCACCGGGAACAGCGGGGACATTCAGTACTTC.

The V and J genes are TRBV6-1 and TRBJ1-3; D is unresolved. The CDR3 consists of 15 residues. Deletions cut 6 bases from V and 0 bases from J, with 12 bases between. Germline V gene data show CDR1 as MNHNS and CDR2 as SASEGT. CDR3 DNA sequence: TGTGCCAGCAGCTCCCTCAGGTCCTCTGGAAACACCATATATTTT. This gives the protein CASSSLRSSGNTIYF.

The chain joins TRBV28 to TRBJ2-7, with no clear D. V lost 5 bases to trimming and J lost 2 bases, with 13 bases between them. Germline assignment: CDR1 MDHEN and CDR2 SYDVKM. This CDR3 comprises 14 residues. The CDR3 DNA is TGTGCCAGCAGTCGCTACGTAGGCGCCTACGAGCAGTACTTC. This encodes CASSRYVGAYEQYF. The whole variable domain, filled in from reference TRBV28 and TRBJ2-7, reads DVKVTQSSRYLVKRTGEKVFLECVQDMDHENMFWYRQDPGLGLRLIYFSYDVKMKEKGDIPEGYSVSREKKERFSLILESASTNQTSMYLCASSRYVGAYEQYFGPGTRLTVT.

This clonotype has more than one count but fewer than ten. This sequence joins TRBV12-3 or TRBV12-4 and TRBJ2-4, with D possibly matching TRBD1 (5 bases). The V end lost 1 base, the J end lost 7 bases, and 11 bases lay between the germline ends. The CDR3 totals 14 residues. The CDR3 is CASSLDIGVNIQYF. CDR3 bases: TGTGCCAGCAGTTTAGACATAGGGGTGAACATTCAGTACTTC.

The chain employs TRBV27 and TRBJ2-7; no clear D gene. CDR3 size: 14 residues. CDR1 is MNHEY, CDR2 SMNVEV, per germline (reference sequence). V shed 6 bases and J shed 2 bases, with 14 bases lying between them. The CDR3 reads CASSSPGLPYEQYF. CDR3 coding DNA: TGTGCCAGCAGCTCTCCAGGCCTCCCCTACGAGCAGTACTTC.

This clonotype was recorded a few times. The chain joins TRBV3-2 to TRBJ2-7; TRBD2, the table's D call, lacks a check against the DNA. TRBV3-2 is marked as a pseudogene. The CDR3 totals 15 residues. CDR3: CASSQDMREKDEQYF. The CDR3 bases are TGTGCCAGCAGCCAAGATATGAGGGAGAAGGACGAGCAGTACTTC.

This clonotype was found a few times. The chain employs TRBV5-1 and TRBJ2-1, with TRBD2 as a possible D gene (6 bases). This CDR3 has 15 residues. Looked up from germline, CDR1 is SGHRS and CDR2 is YFSETQ. The germline V and J ends were trimmed by 7 bases and 0 bases, with 14 bases remaining between them. The CDR3 reads CASGRDSSSYNEQFF. CDR3 DNA: TGCGCCAGCGGCCGGGACTCGAGCTCCTACAATGAGCAGTTCTTC.

The V and J genes are TRBV20-1 and TRBJ2-2; a weak D match, TRBD2 (5 bases). Germline V gene lookup returns CDR1 DFQATT and CDR2 SNEGSKA (reference sequence). The CDR3 totals 14 residues. V was cut by 0 bases and J by 5 bases, with 10 bases left in between. This CDR3 reads CSARDKSGTGELFF. Written as DNA, the CDR3 is TGCAGTGCTAGAGATAAATCGGGGACCGGGGAGCTGTTTTTT.

This clonotype was detected many times. V and J are TRBV18 and TRBJ1-1, with D perhaps TRBD1 (5 bases). Trimming took 5 bases from V and 0 from J, leaving 7 bases between them. The CDR3 totals 13 residues. Germline V CDR1 and CDR2: KGHSH, LQKENI. The CDR3 DNA reads TGTGCCAGCTCATCGACAGTGAACACTGAAGCTTTCTTT. Translated: CASSSTVNTEAFF.

V gene TRBV7-3 combines with J gene TRBJ2-3, with 7 nucleotides matching TRBD2. The J segment lost 5 bases and the V segment lost 5 bases, leaving 4 bases of the junction unmatched. The germline V gene encodes CDR1 SGHTA and CDR2 FQGTGA. The CDR3 runs 13 residues. CDR3 sequence reads: CASSRGLEDTQYF. CDR3 nucleotides: TGTGCCAGCAGCCGAGGACTAGAAGATACGCAGTATTTT.

The chain is built from TRBV27 and TRBJ2-1, with 11 nucleotides matching TRBD2. This CDR3 has 15 amino acids. CDR1 is MNHEY and CDR2 is SMNVEV in the germline V gene (reference sequence). The ends lost 5 bases at V and 4 bases at J; junction bases unmatched: 4. CDR3 nucleotides: TGTGCCAGCAGTCCGGTAGCGGGGGGGTACAATGAGCAGTTCTTC. Translated: CASSPVAGGYNEQFF.

The chain is built from TRBV11-2 and TRBJ2-2; 10 nucleotides line up with TRBD2. The V gene end was trimmed by 5 bases and the J gene end by 10 bases; junction bases not matched to a gene: 4. The CDR3 contains 13 residues. Germline V gives CDR1 SGHAT, CDR2 FQNNGV. CDR3 nucleotides: TGTGCCAGCAGCGTAGCGGGAGGCCCGGAGCTGTTTTTT. Residues: CASSVAGGPELFF.

The rearrangement links TRBV5-1 to TRBJ1-2; 9 bases fit TRBD1. The CDR3 is 15 residues long. CDR1 and CDR2 from the germline V gene are SGHRS and YFSETQ. V shed 2 bases, J shed 0 bases, and the junction held 2 bases outside the gene matches. In DNA form, the CDR3 reads TGCGCCAGCAGCTTCGGGACAGGGTCTAACTATGGCTACACCTTC. This encodes CASSFGTGSNYGYTF.

The chain uses TRBV29-1 and TRBJ2-2; D is uncertain. CDR3 length: 12 amino acids. The V gene's germline CDR1 is SQVTM and CDR2 ANQGSEA. The CDR3 region is CSADRNTGELFF. The CDR3 DNA follows: TGCAGTGCAGATCGGAACACCGGGGAGCTGTTTTTT.

The chain links TRBV5-1 to TRBJ2-2; 7 positions match TRBD2. The germline V gene encodes CDR1 SGHRS and CDR2 YFSETQ. V lost 0 bases to trimming and J lost 6 bases; unmatched junction nucleotides: 5. The CDR3 totals 15 residues. The CDR3 DNA sequence: TGCGCCAGCAGCTTGGACGGCGGGAGCGCCGGGGAGCTGTTTTTT. Translation gives CASSLDGGSAGELFF.